This paragraph covers one T cell receptor (beta chain) sequence. Data came from immunoSEQ multiplex PCR; TCRdb stores just in-frame clones and leaves some out. The sample lists about 77,000 clones; approximately 92% were seen once. Any history of autoimmune disease or systemic immunosuppression disqualified patients. The sample comes from a study of OX40 agonist ivuxolimab in advanced cancers. Study details: Clinicians treated patients with ivuxolimab, an agonistic anti-OX40 (CD134) antibody. 40% to 50% of patients had received prior checkpoint inhibitor therapy. Three dose-escalation patients had partial responses: one with hepatocellular carcinoma and two with cutaneous melanoma.

Germline-derived CDR1 and CDR2 are MDHEN and SYDVKM. The trim removed 5 bases at V and 12 bases at J, leaving 15 bases unmatched. The CDR3 length is 15 residues. The clonotype comes from an adult with an advanced solid tumor such as melanoma, head and neck, liver or kidney cancer. Material: CD4+ or CD8+ T cells sorted from blood, obtained in a trial of the OX40 agonist ivuxolimab. The chain couples TRBV28 to TRBJ2-1, with 8 bases matching TRBD2. CDR3 amino acids: CASSPGGGTAKGQFF. CDR3 coding DNA: TGTGCCAGCAGTCCGGGCGGGGGGACTGCCAAGGGGCAGTTCTTC.